A selection of T cell receptor beta chains follows, all from one sample in a study of cytomegalovirus exposure and HLA in healthy donors. The assay was immunoSEQ multiplex PCR, and TCRdb's table has in-frame clones only and misses some. The top ten clones hold 0.7% of a sample with about 130,000 clones, about 86% of them seen once. Sequencing was done on a sample of PBMCs. These receptors were collected from a man aged 18 to 29 in good health and CMV-seronegative. The CDR3 runs from the conserved cysteine through the conserved F or W. Clone sizes are given selectively: once, few, many, or a class where the clone is expanded.

abundance	v_gene	j_gene	CDR3aa
few	TRBV5-6	TRBJ2-7	CASSSRQGGTYEQYF
.	TRBV30	TRBJ2-7	CAWSLGDNLYEQYF
few	TRBV5-6	TRBJ2-3	CASGHWRGQARDTQYF
.	TRBV5-4	TRBJ2-3	CASSGDRGVTDTQYF
.	TRBV6-1	.	CASSEAGRWVVYYEQYF
.	TRBV11-2	TRBJ2-7	CASRPRDSLTEQYF
.	TRBV11-2	TRBJ1-5	CASSPPGGNYQPQHF
.	TRBV30	TRBJ1-2	CAFGGKVYTF
.	TRBV15	TRBJ1-4	CATSRDLGGPNEKLFF
few	TRBV5-6	TRBJ1-2	CASSLLRNDGYTF